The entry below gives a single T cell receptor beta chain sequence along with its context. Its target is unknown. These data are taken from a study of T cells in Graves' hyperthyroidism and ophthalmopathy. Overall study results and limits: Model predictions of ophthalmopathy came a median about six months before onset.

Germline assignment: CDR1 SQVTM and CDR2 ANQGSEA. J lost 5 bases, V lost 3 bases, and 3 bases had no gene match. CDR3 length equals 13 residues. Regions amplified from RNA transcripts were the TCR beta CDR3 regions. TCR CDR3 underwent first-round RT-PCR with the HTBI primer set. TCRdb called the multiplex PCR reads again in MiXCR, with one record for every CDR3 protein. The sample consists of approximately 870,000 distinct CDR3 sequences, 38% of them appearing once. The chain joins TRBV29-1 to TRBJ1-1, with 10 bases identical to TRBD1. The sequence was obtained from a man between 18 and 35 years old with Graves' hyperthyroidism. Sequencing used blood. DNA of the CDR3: TGCAGCGTTGACGGGGACAGGGGTACTGAAGCTTTCTTT. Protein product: CSVDGDRGTEAFF.